This T cell receptor beta chain comes out of a study of post-analysis software for immune sequencing data. General observations from the study: Patients showed TRBV5-6, TRBV5-1 and TRBV20-1 among 4 or 5 TRBV segments more frequent than in controls.

As regards this clonotype: Its antigen is not known.

With 5 bases removed from V and 10 bases from J, the gap between germline ends came to 21 bases. The CDR3 loop spans 15 amino acids. Per germline, CDR1 MDHEN and CDR2 SYDVKM. The library was made from cDNA and included unique molecular identifiers. MiXCR, run by TCRdb on the PCR reads, gives a single entry per CDR3 protein. The profile covers fewer than 900,000 distinct CDR3 sequences, with 46% appearing a single time and roughly 4.5% taken by the ten largest. The chain recombines TRBV28 with TRBJ2-1; maybe TRBD2 (5 bases). The sequence was obtained from a girl under 18 with multiple sclerosis. Specimen: blood. The CDR3 reads CASSVISGLTYEQFF. In nucleotides, the CDR3 is TGTGCCAGCAGTGTCATATCCGGACTCACCTACGAGCAGTTCTTC.